The clone carrying this T cell receptor (beta chain) was seen many times. V was shortened by 1 base and J by 0 bases, with 7 bases between the two germline ends. There are 14 residues in the CDR3. Per germline, CDR1 DFQATT and CDR2 SNEGSKA (reference sequence). These data come from a study of T cells in Graves' hyperthyroidism and ophthalmopathy. TCR beta CDR3 regions were amplified from RNA. TCR CDR3 regions were first amplified by RT-PCR with HTBI primers. TCRdb fed the multiplex PCR reads into MiXCR, producing one record per CDR3 protein. The sample lists some 350,000 distinct CDR3 sequences, roughly 14% occurring once. The blood sample was taken at first hyperthyroidism diagnosis, before any ophthalmopathy symptoms.

The specimen sequenced was blood. The V gene is TRBV20-1, the J gene TRBJ1-5; D uncertain. The receptor's source is a woman younger than 35 with Graves' hyperthyroidism that later progressed to Graves' ophthalmopathy. CDR3 loop: CSARVRNSNQPQHF. DNA of the CDR3: TGCAGTGCTAGAGTGAGGAATAGCAATCAGCCCCAGCATTTT.